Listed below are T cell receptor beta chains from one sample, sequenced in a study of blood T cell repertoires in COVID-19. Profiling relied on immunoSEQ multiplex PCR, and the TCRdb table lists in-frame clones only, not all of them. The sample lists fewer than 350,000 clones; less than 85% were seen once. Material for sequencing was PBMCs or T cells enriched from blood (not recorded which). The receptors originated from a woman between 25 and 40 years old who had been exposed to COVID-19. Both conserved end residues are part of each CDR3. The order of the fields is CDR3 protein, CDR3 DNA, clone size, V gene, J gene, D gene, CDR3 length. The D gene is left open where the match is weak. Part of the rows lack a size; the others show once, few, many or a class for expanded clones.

CASSQEPTGRNQPQHF	TGCGCCAGCAGCCAAGAGCCTACAGGGCGCAATCAGCCCCAGCATTTT	.	TRBV5-1	TRBJ1-5	.	16
CASSQAGASDQPQHF	TGTGCCAGCAGCCAAGCTGGGGCTAGTGATCAGCCCCAGCATTTT	few	TRBV3-1/TRBV3-2	TRBJ1-5	.	15
CASSADREQEEQYF	TGTGCCAGCAGCGCGGACAGGGAACAAGAAGAGCAGTACTTC	.	TRBV9	TRBJ2-7	TRBD1	14
CASTTRGTECSNQPQHF	TGTGCCAGCACTACCAGGGGGACCGAGTGTAGCAATCAGCCCCAGCATTTT	.	TRBV6-7	TRBJ1-5	TRBD1	17
CASSPPSGGGTDTQYF	TGTGCCAGCAGCCCCCCGTCGGGGGGCGGCACAGATACGCAGTATTTT	.	TRBV11-3	TRBJ2-3	.	16
CASSTRQLAKNIQYF	TGTGCCAGCAGCACCCGACAGTTAGCCAAAAACATTCAGTACTTC	.	TRBV5-6	TRBJ2-4	.	15
CASSPYSRLAGQETQYF	TGTGCCAGCAGTCCCTACAGTAGACTAGCGGGACAAGAGACCCAGTACTTC	.	TRBV7-3	TRBJ2-5	TRBD2	17
CASTETGEMRETQYF	TGTGCCAGCACCGAAACGGGGGAGATGAGGGAGACCCAGTACTTC	.	TRBV28	TRBJ2-5	.	15
CAISEDRFDSPLHF	TGTGCCATCAGTGAGGACAGGTTTGATTCACCCCTCCACTTT	.	TRBV10-3	TRBJ1-6	.	14
CASSHIGTSRNEQFF	TGTGCCAGCAGCCATATTGGGACTAGCAGGAATGAGCAGTTCTTC	.	TRBV3-1/TRBV3-2	TRBJ2-1	TRBD2	15
CAIPGLAGGDYEQYF	TGTGCCATCCCGGGACTAGCGGGAGGGGACTACGAGCAGTACTTC	.	TRBV28	TRBJ2-7	TRBD2	15
CASSSGTPWGYTF	TGTGCCAGCAGTAGCGGGACACCCTGGGGCTACACCTTC	.	TRBV7-8	TRBJ1-2	.	13
CAISGLAEQETQYF	TGTGCCATCAGTGGACTAGCGGAACAAGAGACCCAGTACTTC	.	TRBV10-3	TRBJ2-5	TRBD2	14
CASSETGVKTDTQYF	TGTGCCAGCAGTGAAACGGGAGTCAAGACAGATACGCAGTATTTT	.	TRBV2	TRBJ2-3	.	15
CASSPGQNYGYTF	TGTGCCAGCAGCCCCGGACAGAACTATGGCTACACCTTC	.	TRBV11-2	TRBJ1-2	.	13
CASGSYLQPYSNQPQHF	TGTGCTAGTGGTTCATATTTACAGCCGTATAGCAATCAGCCCCAGCATTTT	.	TRBV12-5	TRBJ1-5	.	17
CASSSVGLAGGQYF	TGTGCCAGCAGCTCAGTTGGACTAGCGGGGGGGCAGTATTTT	.	TRBV11-2	TRBJ2-3	TRBD2	14
CAWISGRITGELFF	TGTGCCTGGATTAGCGGGCGGATCACCGGGGAGCTGTTTTTT	.	TRBV30	TRBJ2-2	TRBD2	14
CAGGTGLTLNYGYTF	TGTGCCGGGGGGACAGGACTAACGTTAAACTATGGCTACACCTTC	.	TRBV7-9	TRBJ1-2	TRBD1	15
CASSLGQGGPYGYTF	TGTGCCAGCAGCTTAGGACAGGGGGGACCCTATGGCTACACCTTC	.	TRBV7-2	TRBJ1-2	TRBD1	15
CASSQLGQGGTGNTIYF	TGCGCCAGCAGCCAGCTCGGACAGGGTGGTACTGGAAACACCATATATTTT	few	TRBV4-1	TRBJ1-3	TRBD1	17
CASSSDRAPGANVLTF	TGTGCCAGCAGTTCGGACAGGGCCCCTGGGGCCAACGTCCTGACTTTC	once	TRBV6-2/TRBV6-3	TRBJ2-6	TRBD1	16
CASSSTGGYTYNEQFF	TGTGCCAGCAGCTCTACAGGGGGCTACACCTACAATGAGCAGTTCTTC	.	TRBV7-9	TRBJ2-1	TRBD1	16
CASSQDSGFVNEKLFF	TGTGCCAGCAGCCAAGACTCGGGTTTTGTAAATGAAAAACTGTTTTTT	.	TRBV4-2	TRBJ1-4	.	16
CASTTGGADNEKLFF	TGTGCCAGCACTACAGGGGGCGCCGACAATGAAAAACTGTTTTTT	once	TRBV6-5	TRBJ1-4	TRBD1	15
CASSQGGGYTDTQYF	TGTGCCAGCAGCCAAGGCGGGGGGTACACAGATACGCAGTATTTT	.	TRBV3-1/TRBV3-2	TRBJ2-3	TRBD2	15
CASSQQDTEAFF	TGTGCCAGCAGCCAGCAGGACACTGAAGCTTTCTTT	.	TRBV28	TRBJ1-1	.	12
CASIRSRYTEAFF	TGTGCCAGCATTAGATCTAGGTACACTGAAGCTTTCTTT	.	TRBV28	TRBJ1-1	.	13
CASSLMGLPSLNEQYF	TGCGCCAGCAGCTTGATGGGATTGCCTAGCTTGAACGAGCAGTACTTC	few	TRBV5-1	TRBJ2-7	.	16
CASSLLAPVRTDTQYF	TGTGCCAGCAGTTTATTGGCTCCCGTAAGAACAGATACGCAGTATTTT	.	TRBV27	TRBJ2-3	.	16
CASSQDADRGNYGYTF	TGCGCCAGCAGCCAAGACGCAGACAGGGGTAACTATGGCTACACCTTC	.	TRBV4-3	TRBJ1-2	TRBD1	16
CASSFAGRSTDTQYF	TGTGCCAGCAGTTTCGCGGGGAGGAGCACAGATACGCAGTATTTT	.	TRBV27	TRBJ2-3	.	15
CSVGQGASSPLHF	TGCAGCGTTGGGCAGGGGGCTAGTTCACCCCTCCACTTT	.	TRBV29-1	TRBJ1-6	TRBD1	13
CASSRTGKGETQYF	TGTGCCAGCAGTAGGACAGGGAAGGGGGAGACCCAGTACTTC	.	TRBV6-4	TRBJ2-5	TRBD1	14
CASSDNRGENYGYTF	TGCGCCAGCAGCGATAACAGGGGGGAGAACTATGGCTACACCTTC	.	TRBV5-1	TRBJ1-2	TRBD1	15
CASSKVTSYNSPLHF	TGTGCCAGTAGCAAGGTGACAAGTTATAATTCACCCCTCCACTTT	.	TRBV19	TRBJ1-6	.	15